This TCR beta chain was recorded in a study of T cells after yellow fever vaccination. TCRdb re-analysed the 5' RACE reads in MiXCR, keeping a single row per CDR3 protein. The repertoire holds under 150,000 distinct CDR3 sequences, with about 15% as singletons. Germline values: CDR1 DFQATT, CDR2 SNEGSKA (reference sequence). V was clipped by 4 bases and J by 4 bases, with 11 bases between them. The CDR3 has 12 residues. V and J are TRBV20-1 and TRBJ2-7; D is unclear. This sequence was found in a young man who received the YFV17D yellow fever vaccine. The sample consisted of CD8+ T cells sorted from PBMCs, taken 5 days after the yellow fever booster vaccination. In DNA form, the CDR3 reads TGCAGTGCTAACCGTTTCGGGTACGAGCAGTACGTC. This encodes CSANRFGYEQYV.